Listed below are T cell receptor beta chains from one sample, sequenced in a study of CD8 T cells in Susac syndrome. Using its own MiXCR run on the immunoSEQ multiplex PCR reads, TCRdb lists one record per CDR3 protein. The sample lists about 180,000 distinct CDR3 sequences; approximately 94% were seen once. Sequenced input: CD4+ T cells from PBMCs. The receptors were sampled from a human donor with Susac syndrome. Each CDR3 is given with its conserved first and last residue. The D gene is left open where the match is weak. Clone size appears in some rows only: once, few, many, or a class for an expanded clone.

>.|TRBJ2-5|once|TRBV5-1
TGCGCCAGCAGCTTGCCCGGGGGAGCGGAGACCCAGTACTTC
CASSLPGGAETQYF
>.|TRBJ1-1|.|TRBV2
TGTGCCACCTACACCGGGACCTTCACTGAAGCTTTCTTT
CATYTGTFTEAFF
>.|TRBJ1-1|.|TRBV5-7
TGTGCCAGCAGCTTGCTCGTCAGGGAGGAAGAAACTGAAGCTTTCTTT
CASSLLVREEETEAFF
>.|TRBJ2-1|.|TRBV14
TGTGCCAGCAGCCCCAACTGGGTTAATGAGCAGTTCTTC
CASSPNWVNEQFF
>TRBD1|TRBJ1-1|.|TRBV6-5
TGTGCCAGCAGTTATCGTCTCGGGACAGGGGGCACTGAAGCTTTCTTT
CASSYRLGTGGTEAFF
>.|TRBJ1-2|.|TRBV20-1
TGCAGTGCTAGGCGGCAGGCATATGGCTACACCTTC
CSARRQAYGYTF
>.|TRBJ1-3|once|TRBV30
TGTGCCTGGAGCGATATCAGAAACATATATTTT
CAWSDIRNIYF
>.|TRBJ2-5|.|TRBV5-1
TGCGCCAGCAGGCAAAACCAGGAGACCCAGTACTTC
CASRQNQETQYF
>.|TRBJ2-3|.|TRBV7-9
TGTGCCAGCAGCTTAGGTGAGAGGCCCACAGATACGCAGTATTTT
CASSLGERPTDTQYF
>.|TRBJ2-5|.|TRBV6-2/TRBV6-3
TGTGCCAGCAGTTACTTAACAGGCCAAGAGACCCAGTACTTC
CASSYLTGQETQYF
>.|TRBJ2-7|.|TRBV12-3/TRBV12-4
TGTGCCAGCAGTTTCCGTACAGGAACTAGCTCCTACGAGCAGTACTTC
CASSFRTGTSSYEQYF
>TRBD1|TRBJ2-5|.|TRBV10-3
TGTGCCATCAGTGGGTGGACAGGGGGCGCGGAGACCCAGTACTTC
CAISGWTGGAETQYF
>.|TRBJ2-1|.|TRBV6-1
TGTGCCAGCAGTGACCCCCCACCGGTTGAGCAGTTCTTC
CASSDPPPVEQFF
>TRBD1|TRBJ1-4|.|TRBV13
TGTGCCAGCAGCAAGGGACAGGGAAGTCAACTGTTTTTT
CASSKGQGSQLFF
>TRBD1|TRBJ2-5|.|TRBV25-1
TGTGCCAGCAGTGTTACAGGGGCAGAGACCCAGTACTTC
CASSVTGAETQYF
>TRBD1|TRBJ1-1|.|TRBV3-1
TGTGCCAGCAGCCCTCGGACAGGGCTCCATTACACTGAAGCTTTCTTT
CASSPRTGLHYTEAFF
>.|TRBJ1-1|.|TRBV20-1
TGCAGTGCTAGAGTTAACAGTGGAGCTTTCTTT
CSARVNSGAFF
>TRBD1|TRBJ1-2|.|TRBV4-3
TGCGCCAGCAGCCAAGATGGGACAGGGAAGTACACCTTC
CASSQDGTGKYTF
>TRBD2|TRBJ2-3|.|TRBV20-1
TGCAGTGCTAAGGAAGCGGGGGGCCGAAAAGCAGATACGCAGTATTTT
CSAKEAGGRKADTQYF
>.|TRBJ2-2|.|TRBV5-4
TGTGCCAGCAGCCCGACTAGTAATACCGGGGAGCTGTTTTTT
CASSPTSNTGELFF
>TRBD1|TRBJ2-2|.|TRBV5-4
TGTGCCAGCAGCTTGGCCGGGGACAGGCGACACACCGGGGAGCTGTTTTTT
CASSLAGDRRHTGELFF
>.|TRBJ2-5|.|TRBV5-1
TGCGCCAGCAGCTTGCTTTCTAACCAAGAGACCCAGTACTTC
CASSLLSNQETQYF